Reported below is one T cell receptor beta chain. The target antigen is unknown. Primers: 60 Vbeta forward and 13 Jbeta reverse. The assay was immunoSEQ multiplex PCR, and TCRdb's table has in-frame clones only and misses some. The sample lists approximately 51,000 clones, 65% to 85% seen once, with roughly 2.4% in the top ten. The data derive from a study of cytomegalovirus exposure and HLA in healthy donors. Overall study results and limits: An analysis that was carried out later associated 16,000 or so TCR beta sequences with HLA alleles at 0.05 false discovery rate. Upon later analysis, HLA-associated TCR beta chains proved more clonally expanded than other, equally common chains.

The sample comprised PBMCs. This sequence originates from a boy younger than 18 in good health and CMV-seropositive.

CDR3 nucleotides: TGTGCCACCAGCAACCGGGACAGGATTTCTGAAAAACTGTTTTTT. This encodes CATSNRDRISEKLFF. The chain couples TRBV15 to TRBJ1-4, with 8 positions matching TRBD1. Germline-derived CDR1 and CDR2 are LNHNV and YYDKDF (reference sequence). The CDR3 contains 15 residues. J lost 7 bases, V lost 4 bases, and 8 bases had no gene match.